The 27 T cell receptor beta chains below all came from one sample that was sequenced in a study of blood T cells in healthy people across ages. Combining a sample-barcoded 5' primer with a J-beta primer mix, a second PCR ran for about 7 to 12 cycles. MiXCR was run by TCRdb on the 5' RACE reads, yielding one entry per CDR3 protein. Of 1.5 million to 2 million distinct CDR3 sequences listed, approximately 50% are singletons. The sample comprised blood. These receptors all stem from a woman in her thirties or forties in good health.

The CDR3: CASKAGQNHEQYF. The CDR3 DNA is TGTGCCAGCAAAGCGGGACAGAACCACGAGCAGTATTTT. The V and J genes are TRBV2 and TRBJ2-3; D is tentatively TRBD1 or TRBD2 (7 bases each). The V gene lost 7 bases and the J gene lost 11 bases, with 19 bases spanning the gap. The CDR3 totals 13 residues. CDR1 is SNHLY and CDR2 is FYNNEI in the germline V gene.

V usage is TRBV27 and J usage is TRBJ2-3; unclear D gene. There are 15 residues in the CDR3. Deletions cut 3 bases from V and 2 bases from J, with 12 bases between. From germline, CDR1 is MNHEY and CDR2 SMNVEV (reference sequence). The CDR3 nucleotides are TGTGCCAGCAGTTTTACAGATTCCCCCACAGATACGCAGTATTTT. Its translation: CASSFTDSPTDTQYF.

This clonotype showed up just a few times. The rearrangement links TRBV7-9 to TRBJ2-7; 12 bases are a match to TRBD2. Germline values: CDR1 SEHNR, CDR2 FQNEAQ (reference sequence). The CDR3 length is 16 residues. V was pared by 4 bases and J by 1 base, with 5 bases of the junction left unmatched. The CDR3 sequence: CASSSGGLAGSYEQYF. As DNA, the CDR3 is TGTGCCAGCAGCTCGGGAGGACTAGCGGGGTCCTACGAGCAGTACTTC.

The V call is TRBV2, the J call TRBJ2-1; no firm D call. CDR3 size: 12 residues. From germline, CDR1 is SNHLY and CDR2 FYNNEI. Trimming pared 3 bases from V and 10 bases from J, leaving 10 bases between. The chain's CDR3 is CASSEVRTEQFF. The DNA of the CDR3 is TGTGCCAGCAGTGAGGTTAGGACCGAGCAGTTCTTC.

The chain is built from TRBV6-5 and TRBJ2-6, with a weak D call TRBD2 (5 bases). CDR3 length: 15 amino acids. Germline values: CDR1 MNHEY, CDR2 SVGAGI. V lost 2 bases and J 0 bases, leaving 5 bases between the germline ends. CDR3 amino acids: CASSYAGSGANVLTF. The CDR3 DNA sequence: TGTGCCAGCAGTTACGCGGGCTCTGGGGCCAACGTCCTGACTTTC.

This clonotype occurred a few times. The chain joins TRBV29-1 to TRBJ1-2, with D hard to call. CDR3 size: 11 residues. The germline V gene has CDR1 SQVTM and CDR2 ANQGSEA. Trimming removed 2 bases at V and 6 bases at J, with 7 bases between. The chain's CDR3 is CSVERRDGYTF. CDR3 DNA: TGCAGCGTTGAACGTCGCGATGGCTACACCTTC.

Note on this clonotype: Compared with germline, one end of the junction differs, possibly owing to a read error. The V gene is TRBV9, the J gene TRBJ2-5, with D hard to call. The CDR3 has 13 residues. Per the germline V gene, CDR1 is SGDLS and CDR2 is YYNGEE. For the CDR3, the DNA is TGTGCCAGCAGCGCCCACACCTTAGAGGCCCAGTACTTC. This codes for CASSAHTLEAQYF.

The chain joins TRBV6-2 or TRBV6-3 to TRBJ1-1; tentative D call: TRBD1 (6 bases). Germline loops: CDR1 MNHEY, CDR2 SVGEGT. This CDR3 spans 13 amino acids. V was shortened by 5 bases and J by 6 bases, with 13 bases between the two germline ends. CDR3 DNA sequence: TGTGCCAGCAGTAAGGACAGATTGCCTGAAGCTTTCTTT. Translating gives CASSKDRLPEAFF.

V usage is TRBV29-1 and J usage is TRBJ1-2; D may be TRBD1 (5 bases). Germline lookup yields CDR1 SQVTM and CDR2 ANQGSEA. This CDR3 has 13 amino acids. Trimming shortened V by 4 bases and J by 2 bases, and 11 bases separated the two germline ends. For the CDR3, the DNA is TGCAGCGTTGTCGGGACTGGGAACTATGGCTACACCTTC. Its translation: CSVVGTGNYGYTF.

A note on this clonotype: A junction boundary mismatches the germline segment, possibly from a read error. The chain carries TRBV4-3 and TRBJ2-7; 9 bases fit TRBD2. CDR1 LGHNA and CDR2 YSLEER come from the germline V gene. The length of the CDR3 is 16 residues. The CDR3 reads CASGQSLRGGPGEQYF. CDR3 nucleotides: TGCGCCAGCGGCCAATCTTTGCGGGGGGGCCCGGGCGAGCAGTACTTC.

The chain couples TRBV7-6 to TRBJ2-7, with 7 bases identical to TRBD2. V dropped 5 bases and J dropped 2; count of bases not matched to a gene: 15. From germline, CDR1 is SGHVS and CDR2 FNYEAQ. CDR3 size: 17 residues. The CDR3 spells CASSPRGVRVVAYEQYF. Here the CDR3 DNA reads TGTGCCAGCAGCCCCCGGGGGGTCAGGGTTGTTGCCTACGAGCAGTACTTC.

CDR3: CASSLTTGGNEQYF. In DNA, the CDR3 is TGTGCCAGCAGCTTAACTACAGGGGGCAATGAGCAGTACTTC. The chain employs TRBV7-2 and TRBJ2-7, with 9 bases fitting TRBD1. J lost 7 bases, V lost 2 bases, and 6 bases had no gene match. The germline V gene encodes CDR1 SGHTA and CDR2 FQGNSA. CDR3 length equals 14 residues.

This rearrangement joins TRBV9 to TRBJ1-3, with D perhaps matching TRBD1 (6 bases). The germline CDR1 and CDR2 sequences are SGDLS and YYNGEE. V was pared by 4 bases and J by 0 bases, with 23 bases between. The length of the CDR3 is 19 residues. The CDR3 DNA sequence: TGTGCCAGCAGCCCCCGGACAGCAACAAAAATGAGCTCTGGAAACACCATATATTTT. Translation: CASSPRTATKMSSGNTIYF.

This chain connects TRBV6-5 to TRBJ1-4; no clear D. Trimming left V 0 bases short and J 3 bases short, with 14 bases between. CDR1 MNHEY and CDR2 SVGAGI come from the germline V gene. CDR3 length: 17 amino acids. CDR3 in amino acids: CASSYSIQPAANEKLFF. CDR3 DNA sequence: TGTGCCAGCAGTTACTCGATTCAGCCTGCAGCTAATGAAAAACTGTTTTTT.

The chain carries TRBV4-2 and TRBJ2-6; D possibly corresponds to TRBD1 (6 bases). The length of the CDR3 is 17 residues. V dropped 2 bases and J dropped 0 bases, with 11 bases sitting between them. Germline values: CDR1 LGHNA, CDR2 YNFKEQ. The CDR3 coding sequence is TGTGCCAGCAGCCAATCGGACAGTTCCTCTGGGGCCAACGTCCTGACTTTC. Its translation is CASSQSDSSSGANVLTF.

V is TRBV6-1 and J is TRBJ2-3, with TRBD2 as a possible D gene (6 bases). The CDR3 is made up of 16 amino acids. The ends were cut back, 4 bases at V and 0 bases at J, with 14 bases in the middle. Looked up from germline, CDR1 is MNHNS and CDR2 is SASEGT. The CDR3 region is CASSARPGLSTDTQYF. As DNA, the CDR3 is TGTGCCAGCAGTGCTCGACCGGGACTTAGCACAGATACGCAGTATTTT.

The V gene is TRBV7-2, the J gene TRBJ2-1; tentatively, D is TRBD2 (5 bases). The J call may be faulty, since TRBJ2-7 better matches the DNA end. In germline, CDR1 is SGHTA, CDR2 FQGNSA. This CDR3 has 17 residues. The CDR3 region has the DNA TGTGCCAGCAGCTTAGCGGTGACGGGGAGCTCCTACAATGAGCAGTACTTC. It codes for CASSLAVTGSSYNEQYF.

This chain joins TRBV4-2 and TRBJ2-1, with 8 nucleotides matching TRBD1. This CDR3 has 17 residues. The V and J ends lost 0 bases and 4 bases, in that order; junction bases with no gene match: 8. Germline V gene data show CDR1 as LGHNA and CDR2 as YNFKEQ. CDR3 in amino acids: CASSQDRAGGIYNEQFF. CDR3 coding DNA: TGTGCCAGCAGCCAAGATCGCGCAGGGGGCATTTACAATGAGCAGTTCTTC.

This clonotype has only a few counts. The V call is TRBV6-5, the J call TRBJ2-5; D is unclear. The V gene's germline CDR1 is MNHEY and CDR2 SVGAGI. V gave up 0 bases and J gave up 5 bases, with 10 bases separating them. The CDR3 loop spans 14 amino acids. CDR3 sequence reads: CASSYSTVVETQYF. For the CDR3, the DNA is TGTGCCAGCAGTTACTCGACGGTAGTGGAGACCCAGTACTTC.

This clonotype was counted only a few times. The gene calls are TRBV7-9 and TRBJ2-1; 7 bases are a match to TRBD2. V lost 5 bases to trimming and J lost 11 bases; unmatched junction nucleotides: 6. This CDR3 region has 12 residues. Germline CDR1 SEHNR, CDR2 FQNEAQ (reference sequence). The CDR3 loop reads CASSAGTTQQFF. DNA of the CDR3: TGTGCCAGCAGCGCCGGGACTACCCAGCAGTTCTTC.

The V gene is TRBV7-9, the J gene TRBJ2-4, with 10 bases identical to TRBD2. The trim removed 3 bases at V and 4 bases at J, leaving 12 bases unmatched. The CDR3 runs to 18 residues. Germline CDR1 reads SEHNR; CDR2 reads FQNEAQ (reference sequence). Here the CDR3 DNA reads TGTGCCAGCAGCTTGGGGGCCGTACTAGCGGGGTCGAAAAACATTCAGTACTTC. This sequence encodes CASSLGAVLAGSKNIQYF.

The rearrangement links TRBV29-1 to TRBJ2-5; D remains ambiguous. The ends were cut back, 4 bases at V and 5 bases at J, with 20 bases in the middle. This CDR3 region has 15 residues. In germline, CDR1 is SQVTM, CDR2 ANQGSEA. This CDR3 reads CSVVFSGGIGETQYF. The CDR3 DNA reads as TGCAGCGTTGTTTTTTCGGGTGGAATCGGGGAGACCCAGTACTTC.

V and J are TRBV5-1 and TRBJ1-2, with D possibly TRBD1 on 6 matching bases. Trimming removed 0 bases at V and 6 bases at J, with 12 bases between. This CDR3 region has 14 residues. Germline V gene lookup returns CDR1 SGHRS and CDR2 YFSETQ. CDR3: CASSLVTGSDGYTF. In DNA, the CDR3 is TGCGCCAGCAGCTTGGTAACAGGGTCGGATGGCTACACCTTC.

CDR3 DNA: TGTGCCAGTAGTCCGCCGGGACTTCTGGCGAATGGCTACACCTTC. Residues: CASSPPGLLANGYTF. This chain uses TRBV19 with TRBJ1-2; TRBD1 might be the D (5 bases). The V gene's germline CDR1 is LNHDA and CDR2 SQIVND (reference sequence). The CDR3 contains 15 residues. Trimming took off 5 bases at V and 6 bases at J, with 19 bases between the two ends.

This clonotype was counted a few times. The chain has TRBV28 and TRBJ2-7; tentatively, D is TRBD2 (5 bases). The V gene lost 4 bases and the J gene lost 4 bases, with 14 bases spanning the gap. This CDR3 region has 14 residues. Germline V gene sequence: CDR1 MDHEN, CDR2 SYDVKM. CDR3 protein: CASSSPSSLYEQYF. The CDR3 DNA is TGTGCCAGCAGTTCCCCTAGCTCCCTGTACGAGCAGTACTTC.

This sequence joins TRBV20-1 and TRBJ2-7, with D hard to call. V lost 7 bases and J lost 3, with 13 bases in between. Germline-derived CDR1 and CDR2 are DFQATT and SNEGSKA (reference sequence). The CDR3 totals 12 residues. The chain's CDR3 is CSVGQTYYEQYF. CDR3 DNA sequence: TGCAGTGTAGGTCAGACTTACTACGAGCAGTACTTC.

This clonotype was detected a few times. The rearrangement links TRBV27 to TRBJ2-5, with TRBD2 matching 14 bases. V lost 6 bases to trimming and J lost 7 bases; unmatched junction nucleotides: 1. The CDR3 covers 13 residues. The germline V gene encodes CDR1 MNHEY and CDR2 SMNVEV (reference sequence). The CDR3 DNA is TGTGCCAGCAGCGGACTAGCGGGGGGGACCCAGTACTTC. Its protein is CASSGLAGGTQYF.